This T cell receptor beta chain comes out of a study of T-cell reconstitution after alpha-beta-depleted transplantation in children. Study-level results: It was newly produced T cells that mostly accounted for T-cell counts and diversity one year after transplant.

For this clonotype: Its matching antigen is unknown.

CDR1 is SGHRS, CDR2 YFSETQ, per germline. The CDR3 extends over 15 amino acids. V was pared by 3 bases and J by 2 bases, with 12 bases between. Using unique molecular identifiers, the investigators prepared the TCRbeta library. Via MiXCR, TCRdb re-called the PCR reads, giving one row per CDR3 protein. The sample contains hundreds of thousands of distinct CDR3 sequences, roughly 15% of which appear only once. This sequence joins TRBV5-1 and TRBJ2-1; no clear D gene. The starting material was PBMCs, mostly from graft donor cells, obtained 360 days after TCRalphabeta/CD19-depleted stem cell transplant. This receptor was taken from a boy younger than two who had a stem cell transplant for Wiskott-Aldrich syndrome, so the T cells may come from the graft donor. The CDR3 sequence is CASSSGFHPYNEQFF. CDR3 coding DNA: TGCGCCAGCAGCTCGGGTTTCCATCCCTACAATGAGCAGTTCTTC.